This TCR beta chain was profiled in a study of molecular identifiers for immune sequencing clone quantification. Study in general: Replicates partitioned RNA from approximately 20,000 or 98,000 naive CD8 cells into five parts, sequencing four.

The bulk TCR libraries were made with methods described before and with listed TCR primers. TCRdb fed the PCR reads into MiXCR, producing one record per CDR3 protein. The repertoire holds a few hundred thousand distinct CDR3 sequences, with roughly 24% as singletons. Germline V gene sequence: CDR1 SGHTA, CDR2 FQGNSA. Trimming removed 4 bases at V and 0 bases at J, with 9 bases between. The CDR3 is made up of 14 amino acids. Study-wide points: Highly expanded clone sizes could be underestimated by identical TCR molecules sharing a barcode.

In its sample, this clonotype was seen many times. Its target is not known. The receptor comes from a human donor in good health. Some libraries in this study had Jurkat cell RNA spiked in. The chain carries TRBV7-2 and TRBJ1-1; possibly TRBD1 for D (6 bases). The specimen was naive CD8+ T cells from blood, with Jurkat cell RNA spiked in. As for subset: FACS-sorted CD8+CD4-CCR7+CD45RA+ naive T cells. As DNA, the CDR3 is TGTGCCAGCAGCTCTCAGGGGTTGAACACTGAAGCTTTCTTT. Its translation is CASSSQGLNTEAFF.